The rows below give T cell receptor beta chains drawn from one sample of a study of regulatory T cells in long-lasting Graves disease. From the multiplex PCR reads, TCRdb called clonotypes with MiXCR, one entry per CDR3 protein. Of 600,000 to 800,000 distinct CDR3 sequences listed, 25% to 30% are singletons. Here the sequenced sample was peripheral blood mononuclear cells (PBMCs), taken when the disease was refractory, from a patient treated with antithyroid drugs. The receptor source for this set is a female donor with Graves disease. CDR3s include the opening cysteine and the closing phenylalanine or tryptophan. Each record gives: CDR3 length, J gene, clone size, D gene, V gene, CDR3 DNA, CDR3 protein. D genes are given only for firm matches. Clone sizes are given selectively: once, few, many, or a class where the clone is expanded.

>15|TRBJ1-6|few|-|TRBV11-2
TGTGCCAGCAGCTCCCGACAGGCCCGGAGTTCACCCCTCCACTTT
CASSSRQARSSPLHF
>16|TRBJ1-2|-|TRBD1|TRBV5-4
TGTGCCAGCAGCGGTTTTCTCCGGACAGGGGGTTATGGCTACACCTTC
CASSGFLRTGGYGYTF
>16|TRBJ2-7|few|TRBD2|TRBV20-1
TGCAGTGTTCCGGGACTAGCGGGACGTCTGAACTACGAGCAGTACTTC
CSVPGLAGRLNYEQYF
>13|TRBJ1-3|-|-|TRBV28
TGTGCCGGCCGACAGAACTCTGGAAACACCATATATTTT
CAGRQNSGNTIYF
>15|TRBJ2-1|-|TRBD2|TRBV5-1
TGCGCCAGCAGCTTGGTTATAGCGGGAGACAATGAGCAGTTCTTC
CASSLVIAGDNEQFF
>15|TRBJ1-2|-|TRBD1|TRBV19
TGTGCCAGTAGTCTCCCCGGGACAGGGGACTATGGCTACACCTTC
CASSLPGTGDYGYTF
>13|TRBJ1-1|-|-|TRBV19
TGTGCCAGTAGTATAGATCGCGCCTCTGAAGCTTTCTTT
CASSIDRASEAFF
>13|TRBJ1-4|few|-|TRBV6-1
TGTGCCACAAGGGATTCTGAGGGTGAAAAACTGTTTTTT
CATRDSEGEKLFF
>13|TRBJ2-7|few|-|TRBV12-3/TRBV12-4
TGTGCCAGCAGCCTACAACACACCTACGAGCAGTACTTC
CASSLQHTYEQYF
>13|TRBJ1-2|-|TRBD1|TRBV5-1
TGCGCCAGCAGCTCCGGGACAGGGGATGGCTACACCTTC
CASSSGTGDGYTF
>15|TRBJ1-4|-|-|TRBV7-8
TGTGCCAGCAGCCAAGTCTCAGCGAAGGAGGGGAAACTGTTTTTT
CASSQVSAKEGKLFF
>15|TRBJ2-7|few|TRBD2|TRBV5-4
TGTGCCAGCAGCTCGGTTGGGCGGGAGTTTGAGGAGCAGTACTTC
CASSSVGREFEEQYF
>21|TRBJ2-3|-|TRBD1|TRBV6-2/TRBV6-3
TGTGCCAGCAGTTACCGGTTTCAAGGACAGGGAATTAATAACGCCACAGATACGCAGTATTTT
CASSYRFQGQGINNATDTQYF
>16|TRBJ1-2|-|-|TRBV6-2/TRBV6-3
TGTGCCAGCACCCCCGTCCGGGACACCATCTACTATGGCTACACCTTC
CASTPVRDTIYYGYTF
>15|TRBJ1-5|few|TRBD1|TRBV19
TGTGCCAGTCAACCCCGACAGGGTTCATTTCAGCCCCAGCATTTT
CASQPRQGSFQPQHF
>16|TRBJ1-1|-|TRBD1|TRBV6-1
TGTGCCAGCAGTACGACCGGGACAGGTCTTAGCACTGAAGCTTTCTTT
CASSTTGTGLSTEAFF
>18|TRBJ1-5|once|-|TRBV2
TGTGCCAGCAGTGAATTGAAAGGGGGGGTCGTTAGCAATCAGCCCCAGCATTTT
CASSELKGGVVSNQPQHF
>13|TRBJ1-2|-|-|TRBV20-1
TGCAGTGCCTTCAGGGACCGAGACTTTGGCTACACCTTC
CSAFRDRDFGYTF
>14|TRBJ1-5|many|-|TRBV28
TGTGCCAGCAGTCCTCCCCAGACAGATCAGCCCCAGCATTTT
CASSPPQTDQPQHF
>14|TRBJ1-2|-|-|TRBV7-8
TGTGCCAGCAGCCGGGCCCCGGGCAACTATGGCTCCACCTTC
CASSRAPGNYGSTF
>15|TRBJ1-2|-|-|TRBV9
TGTGCCAGCAGCGTCGGGGGCCCGGGATACTATGGCTACACCTTC
CASSVGGPGYYGYTF
>16|TRBJ1-5|many|-|TRBV2
TGTGCCAGCAGTGCCAGGGGCGGGGATAGCAATCAGCCCCAGCATTTT
CASSARGGDSNQPQHF
>14|TRBJ1-1|-|-|TRBV12-3/TRBV12-4
TGTGCCAGCAATACCCTGACCAGGTACACTGAAGCTTTCTTT
CASNTLTRYTEAFF
>15|TRBJ2-5|many|-|TRBV6-1
TGTGCCAGCAGTGAAGCAGGATCGTACCAAGAGACCCAGTACTTC
CASSEAGSYQETQYF
>15|TRBJ1-5|-|-|TRBV19
TGTGCCAGTAGTGGCTTCAGGGGTGGCAATCAGCCCCAGCATTTT
CASSGFRGGNQPQHF
>16|TRBJ1-1|-|-|TRBV28
TGTGCCAGCAGTTTGGGGGCGGAGGGTAGGAACACTGAAGCTTTCTTT
CASSLGAEGRNTEAFF
>15|TRBJ2-7|many|-|TRBV2
TGTGCCAGCAGTGAAGCCACTAGCCTGCCTTACGAGCAGTACTTC
CASSEATSLPYEQYF
>14|TRBJ2-7|few|TRBD1|TRBV29-1
TGCAGCGTTGTAACTGGACAGGGAGGCTACGAGCAGTACTTC
CSVVTGQGGYEQYF
>13|TRBJ1-4|-|-|TRBV29-1
TGCAGCGTTGGGCAGGGTACTAATGAAAAACTGTTTTTT
CSVGQGTNEKLFF
>15|TRBJ2-5|many|TRBD2|TRBV11-2
TGTGCCAGCAGCTTAGTAGCGGGAGTTGGTGAGACCCAGTACTTC
CASSLVAGVGETQYF
>15|TRBJ1-5|-|TRBD1|TRBV6-1
TGTGCCAGCAGTGAAAGGACAGGGCGGTTTCCGCCCCAGCATTTT
CASSERTGRFPPQHF
>14|TRBJ2-7|many|-|TRBV28
TGTGCCAGCAGTTTATGCCTCGACTCCTACGAGCAGTACTTC
CASSLCLDSYEQYF
>11|TRBJ1-5|few|-|TRBV12-5
TGTGCTAGTGGTTTCCTTGGGCTCCGGCATTTT
CASGFLGLRHF
>14|TRBJ2-7|-|TRBD2|TRBV2
TGTGCCAGCGCCAGCGGGAGCGCTACCTACGAGCAGTACTTC
CASASGSATYEQYF
>16|TRBJ2-7|many|TRBD2|TRBV20-1
TGCAGTGCTAGAGGTGCTGGACTAGCGGGAGCGTACGAGCAGTACTTC
CSARGAGLAGAYEQYF
>16|TRBJ2-1|-|TRBD2|TRBV6-1
TGTGCCAGCAGTATAGACCCTCTAGCGGGAGAAGATGAGCAGTTCTTC
CASSIDPLAGEDEQFF
>13|TRBJ1-4|-|-|TRBV9
TGTGCCAGCAGTGGTTTGACAGACGAAAAACTGTTTTTT
CASSGLTDEKLFF
>14|TRBJ1-2|-|TRBD1|TRBV5-1
TGCGCCAGCAGCGTGGACAGGGTGGACTATGGCTACACCTTC
CASSVDRVDYGYTF
>11|TRBJ1-1|few|-|TRBV29-1
TGCAGCGTTGAGGGGTCCACTGAAGCTTTCTTT
CSVEGSTEAFF
>15|TRBJ1-5|-|-|TRBV28
TGTGCCAGCAGGGCCGAAAGGGGTAGCAATCAGCCCCAGCATTTT
CASRAERGSNQPQHF
>16|TRBJ2-4|-|TRBD2|TRBV5-1
TGCGCCAGCAGCTTGGGACTAGCGGGAGCCAAAAACATTCAGTACTTC
CASSLGLAGAKNIQYF
>12|TRBJ2-1|-|-|TRBV29-1
TGCAGCGTTGAAGGCAGGCGGAATGAGCAGTTCTTC
CSVEGRRNEQFF
>16|TRBJ1-2|few|TRBD1|TRBV15
TGTGCCACCAGCAGACAACGCAGGGGGGTAAACTATGGCTACACCTTC
CATSRQRRGVNYGYTF
>16|TRBJ1-3|-|-|TRBV5-5
TGTGCCAGCAGCTTGACCGGGACAAACTCTGGAAACACCATATATTTT
CASSLTGTNSGNTIYF
>15|TRBJ1-1|few|-|TRBV9
TGTGCCAGCAGCGTAGGGGGCAGGTTCGACACTGAAGCTTTCTTT
CASSVGGRFDTEAFF
>14|TRBJ1-6|few|TRBD1|TRBV6-1
TGTGCCAGCAGCGCCGGACAGGGGACATCACCCCTCCACTTT
CASSAGQGTSPLHF
>15|TRBJ1-5|-|-|TRBV5-1
TGTGCCAGCAGCTTGGTGACGGGGTTGGATCAGCCCCAGCATTTT
CASSLVTGLDQPQHF
>13|TRBJ2-5|few|-|TRBV9
TGTGCCAGCAGCGTTGACCCTCAAGAGACCCAGTACTTC
CASSVDPQETQYF
>15|TRBJ2-2|many|-|TRBV12-3/TRBV12-4
TGTGCCAGCCGCCTGGGGGTCCCGGTCACCGGGGAGCTGTTTTTT
CASRLGVPVTGELFF
>13|TRBJ1-1|few|TRBD1|TRBV19
TGTGCCAGTACCGGGACAGGGAACACTGAAGCTTTCTTT
CASTGTGNTEAFF
>14|TRBJ2-7|many|-|TRBV6-1
TGTGCCAGCAGCGGACTGAAAAGCTCCTACGAGCAGTACTTC
CASSGLKSSYEQYF
>14|TRBJ2-7|-|-|TRBV12-3/TRBV12-4
TGTGCCAGCAGTTTGGGTTGGGCCACCTACGAGCAGTACTTC
CASSLGWATYEQYF
>13|TRBJ2-7|few|-|TRBV29-1
TGCAGCGTTCTAAAAGTGCCCCCCTACGAGCAGTACTTC
CSVLKVPPYEQYF
>14|TRBJ2-7|-|-|TRBV4-2
TGTGCCAGCAGCCAAGCTCACAGGGCGTACGAGCAGTACTTC
CASSQAHRAYEQYF
>15|TRBJ1-5|few|-|TRBV20-1
TGCAGTGCTAGTGGGCTGGGGGCTAGCAATCAGCCCCAGCATTTT
CSASGLGASNQPQHF
>13|TRBJ2-5|few|-|TRBV6-1
TGTGCCAGCACGCCCCAGGTGGGAGAGACCCAGTACTTC
CASTPQVGETQYF
>14|TRBJ1-5|-|TRBD1|TRBV30
TGTGCCGCCCGGACAGGGGGAGAAAATCAGCCCCAGCATTTT
CAARTGGENQPQHF
>12|TRBJ2-2|-|-|TRBV6-1
TGTGCCAGCAGCACTTCCACCGGGGAGCTGTTTTTT
CASSTSTGELFF
>15|TRBJ1-5|-|TRBD1|TRBV5-1
TGCGCCAGCAGCCCGGGGACAGGGCTAAATCAGCCCCAGCATTTT
CASSPGTGLNQPQHF